This TCR beta chain was profiled in a study of cytomegalovirus exposure and HLA in healthy donors. On the study more broadly: Previous work identified roughly 120 million unique TCR beta sequences from 150 million to 200 million T cells. Regarding the study as a whole: High sensitivity and specificity were reportedly achieved when the classifier diagnosed cytomegalovirus status. The authors later found TCR association rates varying by HLA locus, with DRB1 most and HLA-C fewest. In a later analysis, a missense DCLRE1C variant was linked to TCR beta V- and J-gene trimming.

PCR involved 60 Vbeta and 13 Jbeta primers. Measured with immunoSEQ multiplex PCR; TCRdb has only the in-frame clones, and not every one. This sample carries 85,000 to 120,000 clones, roughly 77% of them seen once, and the ten largest clones take roughly 2.5%. In the case of this clone: The target antigen is unknown.

Germline V gene lookup returns CDR1 MGHRA and CDR2 YSYEKL. This CDR3 spans 16 amino acids. The V and J ends lost 3 bases and 12 bases respectively, with 21 bases between them. The sequence was collected from a man aged 40-49 years in good health and CMV-seronegative. This chain joins TRBV4-1 and TRBJ1-6; tentatively, D is TRBD1 (5 bases). Sequencing used PBMCs. CDR3 DNA sequence: TGCGCCAGCAGCCAGGATAGGGCGGGGCCGTTCGAACCCCTCCACTTT. It is translated as CASSQDRAGPFEPLHF.